A single sample gave rise to the 6 T cell receptor beta chains below, sequenced in a study of sequential checkpoint blockade in melanoma. Data came from immunoSEQ multiplex PCR; TCRdb stores just in-frame clones and leaves some out. The repertoire holds fewer than 45,000 clones, with roughly 90% as singletons. The sample's treatment: randomized to nivolumab then ipilimumab (arm A) or the reverse (arm B). Source: CD8+ T cells sorted from blood (inferred from file names), taken from a patient given nivolumab and ipilimumab in sequence. The receptors come from a human donor with melanoma.

In its sample, this clone was seen a few times. The V gene is TRBV7-3, the J gene TRBJ2-7, with TRBD2 matching over 8 bases. Trimming cost V 2 bases and J 7 bases; bases outside gene matches: 7. Germline loops: CDR1 SGHTA, CDR2 FQGTGA. CDR3 size: 14 residues. The CDR3 DNA reads as TGTGCCAGCAGCTTAGGAGCGGGAGTGTATGAGCAGTACTTC. Encoded protein: CASSLGAGVYEQYF.

The J gene is TRBJ2-1, the V gene TRBV13; 8 nucleotides match TRBD1. Germline V gives CDR1 PRHDT, CDR2 FYEKMQ (reference sequence). This CDR3 comprises 17 residues. Losses at the gene ends were 0 bases for V and 5 bases for J; bases not matched to a gene: 9. CDR3 nucleotide sequence: TGTGCCAGCAGCTTAGGCCTTACAGGGGGGTGGGACAATGAGCAGTTCTTC. Residues: CASSLGLTGGWDNEQFF.

In this sample, this clone turned up once. The V call is TRBV2, the J call TRBJ2-2, with D possibly being TRBD1 (6 bases). The germline gives CDR1 SNHLY, CDR2 FYNNEI. V dropped 10 bases and J dropped 4 bases, with 16 bases sitting between them. This CDR3 comprises 14 residues. The CDR3 here is CATRGTYLTGELFF. DNA for the CDR3: TGTGCCACGAGGGGGACATATCTCACCGGGGAGCTGTTTTTT.

The chain is built from TRBV7-9 and TRBJ2-3; 12 nucleotides line up with TRBD2. After removal of 3 bases from V and 4 bases from J, the junction contained 2 bases not matched to a gene. Per the germline V gene, CDR1 is SEHNR and CDR2 is FQNEAQ (reference sequence). The CDR3 extends over 15 amino acids. CDR3: CASSLTSGSPDTQYF. The CDR3 bases are TGTGCCAGCAGCTTGACTAGCGGGAGCCCAGATACGCAGTATTTT.

For the CDR3, the DNA is TGTGCCAGCAGTTTACTTCAGACACCCAACTCCTACGAGCAGTACTTC. This encodes CASSLLQTPNSYEQYF. The chain combines TRBV27 with TRBJ2-7; D remains unclear. The germline CDR1 and CDR2 sequences are MNHEY and SMNVEV (reference sequence). This CDR3 has 16 amino acids. The V gene lost 2 bases and the J gene lost 0 bases, with 14 bases spanning the gap.

The chain couples TRBV19 to TRBJ2-1; D is possibly TRBD1 (6 bases). The CDR3 sequence is 14 residues long. V shed 3 bases and J shed 4 bases, with 10 bases lying between them. The germline gives CDR1 LNHDA, CDR2 SQIVND (reference sequence). This CDR3 is CASSIGQGYNEQFF. CDR3 coding DNA: TGTGCCAGTAGTATTGGGCAGGGGTACAATGAGCAGTTCTTC. Looking up the rest from reference TRBV19 and TRBJ2-1 gives the full variable domain: DGGITQSPKYLFRKEGQNVTLSCEQNLNHDAMYWYRQDPGQGLRLIYYSQIVNDFQKGDIAEGYSVSREKKESFPLTVTSAQKNPTAFYLCASSIGQGYNEQFFGPGTRLTVL.